This record covers a single T cell receptor (beta chain). Its antigen is still unknown. Germline V CDR1 and CDR2: SGHTA, FQGNSA. The CDR3 spans 14 residues. TCRdb re-called the 5' RACE reads and gives one entry per CDR3 protein, without DNA. The table lists some 600,000 distinct CDR3 sequences. This specimen belongs to a study of T cells expressing NK-cell markers. Findings of the study overall: In 6 or 7 donors, dominant NKG2C+ clonotypes were roughly 1.0-7.5% of CD8+ T cells. For a handful of donors, these clonotypes were likewise the leading ones in the CD3+CD56-NKG2C+ fraction.

Sequenced material: blood T cells: a sorted CD56 or NKG2C T cell subset, CD4+ or CD8+ T cells, or bulk PBMC T cells (not recorded which). The V gene is TRBV7-2, the J gene TRBJ2-7. The receptor was derived from a man between 18 and 29 years old in good health. The CDR3 spells CASSRERTSYEQYF. The whole variable domain, remainder taken from reference TRBV7-2 and TRBJ2-7, is GAGVSQSPSNKVTEKGKDVELRCDPISGHTALYWYRQSLGQGLEFLIYFQGNSAPDKSGLPSDRFSAERTGGSVSTLTIQRTQQEDSAVYLCASSRERTSYEQYFGPGTRLTVT.